This TCR beta chain was documented in a study of monozygotic twins with inflammatory bowel disease. Through template switching, UMIs that included a 6-nucleotide sample barcode were added. With about 17 and 10 cycles respectively, two nested PCRs were carried out on TCRalpha and TCRbeta cDNA. From the 5' RACE reads, TCRdb lists one entry per CDR3 protein and no DNA. This repertoire comprises roughly 300,000 distinct CDR3 sequences; its ten largest clones make up over 5.5%. Study-wide results and caveats: Researchers report that IBD patients shared fewer clonotypes with others than healthy twins, especially amid disease activity.

On this clonotype itself: The target antigen is unknown.

Germline V gene data show CDR1 as MDHEN and CDR2 as SYDVKM. The CDR3 has 17 amino acids. The V and J genes are TRBV28 and TRBJ2-6. What was sequenced was blood. This TCR was sampled from a human donor with ulcerative colitis or Crohn's disease, or a healthy co-twin of an affected twin (not recorded which). CDR3 sequence reads: CASSFSGYRSGANVLTF. The whole variable domain, filled in from reference TRBV28 and TRBJ2-6, reads DVKVTQSSRYLVKRTGEKVFLECVQDMDHENMFWYRQDPGLGLRLIYFSYDVKMKEKGDIPEGYSVSREKKERFSLILESASTNQTSMYLCASSFSGYRSGANVLTFGAGSRLTVL.